The sequence of this T cell receptor (beta chain) was determined in a study of shared clonotypes between healthy human individuals. Overall study findings and caveats: Generally, naive subsets (rather than memory subsets) showed larger estimated richness.

As concerns this clone: Its specificity is not known.

Profiled with immunoSEQ multiplex PCR; TCRdb holds only in-frame clones, not every one. The sample has some 2,100,000 clones, approximately 96% seen once. The V gene end was trimmed by 4 bases and the J gene end by 3 bases; junction bases not matched to a gene: 12. The CDR3 totals 17 residues. Germline assignment: CDR1 SGHTA and CDR2 FQGNSA. The chain has TRBV7-2 and TRBJ2-3; 8 bases are shared with TRBD2. The material sequenced was naive CD4+ T cells sorted from blood. Subset reported: CD45RA+ positively selected. The clonotype originates from a man aged 18 to 29 in good health. As DNA, the CDR3 is TGTGCCAGCAGCTCTTCGGGGGGGCCGTTCTTTACAGATACGCAGTATTTT. This gives the protein CASSSSGGPFFTDTQYF.